This TCR beta chain was recovered during a study of T cell repertoires in cytomegalovirus infection. Study in general: Recently identified HLA-C-restricted and well-studied HLA-B-restricted CMV epitopes were used. Public TCR beta signatures were indicative of both CMV infection and a matching HLA type.

The germline CDR1 and CDR2 sequences are MNHEY and SMNVEV (reference sequence). The V gene lost 4 bases and the J gene lost 0 bases, with 15 bases spanning the gap. This CDR3 is 16 amino acids long. A remark on this clonotype: What it binds is not known.

Broader study findings: The ex vivo response was dominated by HLA-C-restricted CMV-specific TCR beta clonotypes. There were carriers of CMV plus the relevant HLA, and cumulative public TCR beta family frequency identified them.

MiXCR, applied by TCRdb to the reads, yields one record per CDR3 protein. Of about 890,000 distinct CDR3 sequences in the sample, around 29% were seen once. V is TRBV27 and J is TRBJ1-1, with D unclear. The receptor was isolated from a human donor in good health (CMV status not recorded). Some clones in this sample may be carry-over from other donors' samples. Sample: cultured CD8+ T cells from PBMCs, taken from culture after CMV antigen stimulation. The CDR3 is CASSSSFTAMNTEAFF. The CDR3 nucleotides read TGTGCCAGCAGTTCCTCCTTCACAGCTATGAACACTGAAGCTTTCTTT.